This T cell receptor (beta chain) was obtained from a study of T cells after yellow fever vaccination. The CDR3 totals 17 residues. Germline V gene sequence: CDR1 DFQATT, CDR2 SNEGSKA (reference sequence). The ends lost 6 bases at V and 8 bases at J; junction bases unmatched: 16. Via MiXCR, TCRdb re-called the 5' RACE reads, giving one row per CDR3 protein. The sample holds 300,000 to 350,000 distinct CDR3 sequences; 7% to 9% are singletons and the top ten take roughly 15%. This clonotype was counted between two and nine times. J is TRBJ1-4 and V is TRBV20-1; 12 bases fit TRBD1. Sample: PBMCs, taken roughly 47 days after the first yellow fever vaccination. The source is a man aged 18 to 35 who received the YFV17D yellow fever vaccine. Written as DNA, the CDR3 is TGCAGTGCCATACCCCCTCCGGGACAGGGGGCTTTGGAAAAACTGTTTTTT. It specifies CSAIPPPGQGALEKLFF.